This T cell receptor beta chain was obtained from a study of persistence of HIV-infected CD4 T cells. Germline assignment: CDR1 MNHEY and CDR2 SMNVEV (reference sequence). The germline V and J ends were trimmed by 3 bases and 2 bases, with 11 bases remaining between them. The CDR3 length is 15 residues. The libraries were made with immunoSEQ version 4 in survey mode. Each sample used up to 1 ug genomic DNA diluted to 10 ng/uL. Libraries were prepared by immunoSEQ multiplex PCR; TCRdb keeps only in-frame clonotypes and omits some of them. The sample shows roughly 43,000 clones, about 89% of them seen only once. Anti-CD3/anti-CD28 beads served as a nonspecific positive control stimulus. CD4+ T cells upregulating both CD40 ligand and CD69 were sorted as responding cells. CD8+ T cells were removed from PBMCs prior to stimulation. For about 17 hours, CD8-depleted PBMCs received anti-CD28/CD49d costimulation, a CD40-blocking antibody and enfuvirtide.

Study outcomes and limitations: TCRbeta richness was lower in CMV- and Gag-responding cells than in anti-CD3/anti-CD28-responding cells.

Of note for this clone: Antigen specificity is unknown.

The sequence was collected from an adult man with HIV who was CMV-seropositive. The J gene is TRBJ1-5, the V gene TRBV27, with D tentatively TRBD1 (5 bases). The sample was CD4+ T cells sorted from PBMCs after approximately 19-hour stimulation, taken from a patient who received antiretroviral therapy. CDR3 sequence: CASSLVGVGNQPQHF. The CDR3 bases are TGTGCCAGCAGTTTGGTAGGGGTGGGCAATCAGCCCCAGCATTTT.